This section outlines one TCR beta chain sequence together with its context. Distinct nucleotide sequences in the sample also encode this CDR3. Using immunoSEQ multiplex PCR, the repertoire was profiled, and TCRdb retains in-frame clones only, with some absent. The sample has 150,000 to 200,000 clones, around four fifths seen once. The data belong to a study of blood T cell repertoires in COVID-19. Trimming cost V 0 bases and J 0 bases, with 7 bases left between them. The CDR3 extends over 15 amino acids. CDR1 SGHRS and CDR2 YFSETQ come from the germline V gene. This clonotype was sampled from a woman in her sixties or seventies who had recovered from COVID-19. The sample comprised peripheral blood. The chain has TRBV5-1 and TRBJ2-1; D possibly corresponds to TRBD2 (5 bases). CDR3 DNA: TGCGCCAGCAGCTTGGGGCTAGCCTCCTACAATGAGCAGTTCTTC. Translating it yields CASSLGLASYNEQFF.